This T cell receptor beta chain emerged from a study of Graves' ophthalmopathy and Graves' hyperthyroidism. This clonotype was recorded at least ten times. What it recognizes is unknown. The authors amplified TCR beta CDR3 regions, and they did so from RNA transcripts for repertoire sequencing. HTBI-primed first-round RT-PCR preceded second-round multiplex PCR. TCRdb redid the calling of the multiplex PCR reads with MiXCR, one entry per CDR3 protein. The profile shows just over 600,000 distinct CDR3 sequences, roughly 20% of them singletons. The germline V gene has CDR1 GTSNPN and CDR2 SVGIG (reference sequence). The CDR3 runs 19 residues. The J segment lost 4 bases and the V segment lost 2 bases, leaving 10 bases of the junction unmatched. Regarding the study as a whole: As the model predicted ophthalmopathy progression, it achieved a sensitivity of less than 71% and a specificity of around 73%.

This receptor was taken from a woman in her late teens or twenties with stable Graves' hyperthyroidism. Some clones in this sample may be carry-over from other donors' samples. The chain carries TRBV30 and TRBJ2-2; the match to TRBD2 covers 16 bases. The sample consisted of peripheral blood. The CDR3, as DNA: TGTGCCTGGAGTCCTCCGGGACTAGCGGGAGGGCGGAGCACCGGGGAGCTGTTTTTT. Amino acid sequence: CAWSPPGLAGGRSTGELFF. The full variable domain, in which reference TRBV30 and TRBJ2-2 provide the parts outside the CDR3, is SQTIHQWPATLVQPVGSPLSLECTVEGTSNPNLYWYRQAAGRGLQLLFYSVGIGQISSEVPQNLSASRPQDRQFILSSKKLLLSDSGFYLCAWSPPGLAGGRSTGELFFGEGSRLTVL.